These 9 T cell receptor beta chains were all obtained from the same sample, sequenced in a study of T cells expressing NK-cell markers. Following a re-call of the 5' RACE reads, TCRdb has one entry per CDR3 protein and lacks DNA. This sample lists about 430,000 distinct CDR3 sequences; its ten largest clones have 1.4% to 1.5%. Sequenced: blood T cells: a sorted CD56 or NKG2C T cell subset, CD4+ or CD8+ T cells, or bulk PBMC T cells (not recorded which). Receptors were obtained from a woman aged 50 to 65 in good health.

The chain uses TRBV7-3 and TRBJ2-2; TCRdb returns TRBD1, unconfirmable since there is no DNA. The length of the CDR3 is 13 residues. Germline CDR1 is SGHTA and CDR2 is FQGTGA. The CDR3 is CASSLTPPGELFF.

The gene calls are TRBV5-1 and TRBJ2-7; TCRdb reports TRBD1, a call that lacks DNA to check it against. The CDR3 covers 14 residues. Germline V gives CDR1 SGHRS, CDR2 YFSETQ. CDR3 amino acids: CASSTRDPPYEQYF.

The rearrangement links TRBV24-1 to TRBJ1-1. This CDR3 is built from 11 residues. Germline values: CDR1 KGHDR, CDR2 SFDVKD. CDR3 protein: CATQEGTEAFF.

CDR3 sequence reads: CASSLAVSGRIETQYF. The chain combines TRBV5-8 with TRBJ2-5; TCRdb indicates TRBD2, and absent DNA this call remains unverified. The CDR3 consists of 16 residues. Looked up from germline, CDR1 is SGHTS and CDR2 is YDEGEE.

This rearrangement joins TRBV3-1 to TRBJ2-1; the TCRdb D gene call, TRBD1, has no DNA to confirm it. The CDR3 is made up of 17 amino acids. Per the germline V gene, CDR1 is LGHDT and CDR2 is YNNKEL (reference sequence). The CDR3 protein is CASSLWAAQGGKNEQFF.

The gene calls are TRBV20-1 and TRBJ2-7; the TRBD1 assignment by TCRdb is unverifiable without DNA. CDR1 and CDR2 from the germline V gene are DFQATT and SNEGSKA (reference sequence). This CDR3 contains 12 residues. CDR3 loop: CSVKRTGGKQYF.

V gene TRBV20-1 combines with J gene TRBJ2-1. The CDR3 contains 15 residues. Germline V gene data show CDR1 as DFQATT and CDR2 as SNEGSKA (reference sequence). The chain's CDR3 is CSARRVWSSYNEQFF.

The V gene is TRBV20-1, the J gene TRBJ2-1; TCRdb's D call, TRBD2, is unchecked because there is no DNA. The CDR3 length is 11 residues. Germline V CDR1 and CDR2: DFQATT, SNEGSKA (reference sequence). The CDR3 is CYATGGRGQFF.

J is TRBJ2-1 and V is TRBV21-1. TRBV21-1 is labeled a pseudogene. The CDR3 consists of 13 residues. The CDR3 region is CASSKTTHNEQFF.